This T cell receptor (beta chain) is from a study of blood T cell repertoires in COVID-19. Across the whole study: Samples of COVID-19 (acute and convalescent) were obtained from the United States, Italy and Spain. In each case, the material was cDNA or gDNA derived from T cells, B-cell-depleted T cells, or PBMCs.

This table comes from immunoSEQ multiplex PCR, and its TCRdb copy is limited to in-frame clones, with some not included. The table records about 160,000 clones, approximately 86% of them present only once. With 4 bases clipped from V and 5 bases from J, the junction kept 9 bases outside the gene matches. The length of the CDR3 is 16 residues. CDR1 is SGHNT, CDR2 YYREEE, per germline (reference sequence). The sequence was obtained from a woman aged 60-75 years who had recovered from COVID-19. The chain couples TRBV5-4 to TRBJ2-3; 11 bases match TRBD1. The sequencing sample was made of peripheral blood. The CDR3 sequence: CASSKDRGPLVDTQYF. The CDR3 DNA is TGTGCCAGCAGCAAGGACAGGGGGCCCCTGGTAGATACGCAGTATTTT.